This is a list of T cell receptor beta chains from one sample in a study of T cells in Graves' hyperthyroidism and ophthalmopathy. TCRdb reanalysed the multiplex PCR reads using MiXCR and keeps one entry per CDR3 protein. The table shows hundreds of thousands of distinct CDR3 sequences, with approximately 14% occurring only once. The sequencing input was blood. The receptor source for this set is a woman aged 40-49 years with Graves' hyperthyroidism. CDR3s include the opening cysteine and the closing phenylalanine or tryptophan. Each record gives: J gene, V gene, clone size, D gene, CDR3 protein, CDR3 DNA. D genes are given only for firm matches. The size entry is marked missing in some rows and otherwise reads once, few, many or a size class.

TRBJ1-2,TRBV5-1,many,.,CASSWGDMLQSNYGYTF,TGCGCCAGCAGCTGGGGGGACATGCTCCAATCTAACTATGGCTACACCTTC
TRBJ1-5,TRBV5-6,.,TRBD1,CASSLGGTGPQQPQHF,TGTGCCAGCAGCTTGGGGGGGACAGGACCTCAGCAGCCCCAGCATTTT
TRBJ1-1,TRBV6-2/TRBV6-3,few,TRBD1,CASRTPGQRTTEAFF,TGTGCCAGCAGAACCCCGGGACAGAGGACCACTGAAGCTTTCTTT
TRBJ2-2,TRBV29-1,.,TRBD2,CSVTGTSAGGELFF,TGCAGCGTCACCGGGACTAGCGCGGGCGGGGAGCTGTTTTTT
TRBJ2-5,TRBV15,few,TRBD2,CATSNGLAGVQETQYF,TGTGCCACCAGCAACGGGCTAGCGGGAGTCCAAGAGACCCAGTACTTC
TRBJ2-7,TRBV3-1,many,.,CASSQGLLGYSYEQYF,TGTGCCAGCAGCCAAGGATTGCTCGGGTACTCCTACGAGCAGTACTTC
TRBJ2-1,TRBV5-6,many,TRBD2,CASSHWGLANEQFF,TGTGCCAGCAGCCACTGGGGACTAGCGAATGAGCAGTTCTTC
TRBJ2-3,TRBV28,few,.,CASSLSGVVSDTQYF,TGTGCCAGCAGTTTATCTGGGGTTGTATCAGATACGCAGTATTTT
TRBJ2-1,TRBV19,.,TRBD1,CASRTGTGGRNEQFF,TGTGCCAGTAGAACCGGGACAGGGGGTCGCAATGAGCAGTTCTTC
TRBJ2-5,TRBV5-1,few,.,CASSRYLPRDRETQYF,TGCGCCAGCAGCCGATACCTCCCCCGGGATCGAGAGACCCAGTACTTC
TRBJ1-5,TRBV6-1,many,.,CASRTGTNSNQPQHF,TGTGCCAGCAGGACTGGGACAAATAGCAATCAGCCCCAGCATTTT
TRBJ2-7,TRBV6-1,many,.,CASSPTWGSHQAEQYF,TGTGCCAGCAGTCCCACCTGGGGCTCCCACCAGGCCGAGCAGTACTTC
TRBJ2-2,TRBV20-1,.,.,CSARDPRQSLGELVF,TGCAGTGCTAGAGATCCCCGGCAGAGCTTGGGGGAGCTGGTTTTT
TRBJ2-3,TRBV11-2,.,.,CASSRPRDSTDTQYF,TGTGCCAGCAGCCGACCCAGGGACAGCACAGATACGCAGTATTTT
TRBJ1-2,TRBV20-1,few,.,CSARDGAWDGYTF,TGCAGTGCTAGAGACGGGGCCTGGGATGGCTACACCTTC
TRBJ1-2,TRBV7-9,many,.,CASSQTGLNYGYTF,TGTGCCAGCAGCCAAACAGGTCTGAACTATGGCTACACCTTC
TRBJ2-4,TRBV27,many,.,CASSFISSPDIQYF,TGTGCCAGCAGTTTTATATCTAGCCCTGACATTCAGTACTTC
TRBJ2-4,TRBV2,many,.,CASSPSTGTLEKNIQYF,TGTGCCAGCAGTCCATCTACCGGGACACTAGAAAAAAACATTCAGTACTTC
TRBJ2-1,TRBV4-1,.,.,CASSQEVGPYNEQFF,TGCGCCAGCAGCCAAGAAGTGGGGCCCTACAATGAGCAGTTCTTC
TRBJ1-5,TRBV20-1,few,TRBD1,CSARGQTGQGTQPQHF,TGCAGTGCTAGGGGTCAAACGGGACAGGGGACTCAGCCCCAGCATTTT
TRBJ2-1,TRBV20-1,many,TRBD1,CSADRDRAYNEQFF,TGCAGTGCTGACCGGGACAGGGCTTACAATGAGCAGTTCTTC
TRBJ1-4,TRBV30,few,TRBD1,CAWSLPRSRGSNEKLFF,TGTGCCTGGAGTCTCCCCCGGAGCAGGGGGTCTAATGAAAAACTGTTTTTT
TRBJ2-7,TRBV5-1,many,TRBD1,CASSLGQGANEQYF,TGCGCCAGCAGCTTGGGACAGGGGGCGAACGAGCAGTACTTC
TRBJ2-1,TRBV10-1,few,TRBD2,CASSPSGRSHEQFF,TGCGCCAGCAGTCCTAGCGGGAGGTCCCATGAGCAGTTCTTC
TRBJ2-3,TRBV24-1,.,.,CATSEPGEVTDTQYF,TGTGCCACCAGTGAGCCAGGGGAAGTCACAGATACGCAGTATTTT
TRBJ2-2,TRBV15,.,.,CATSRGQGQGTGELFF,TGTGCCACCAGCAGAGGGCAGGGTCAGGGCACCGGGGAGCTGTTTTTT
TRBJ2-5,TRBV7-9,.,.,CASSLLLSFQETPYF,TGTGCCAGCAGCTTACTGTTGAGCTTTCAGGAGACCCCGTACTTC
TRBJ2-1,TRBV4-1,.,TRBD2,CASSQDPGLGYNEQFF,TGCGCCAGCAGCCAAGATCCGGGACTAGGTTACAATGAGCAGTTCTTC
TRBJ1-6,TRBV9,.,.,CASSVGQGRSPLHF,TGTGCCAGCAGCGTAGGCCAGGGGAGATCACCCCTCCACTTT
TRBJ2-1,TRBV11-2,many,.,CASSDSWEQFF,TGTGCCAGCAGTGATAGCTGGGAGCAGTTCTTC
TRBJ2-1,TRBV27,many,TRBD2,CASSLSGRPYNEQFF,TGTGCCAGCAGTTTAAGCGGGAGGCCCTACAATGAGCAGTTCTTC
TRBJ2-7,TRBV27,.,TRBD1,CASSLVGTAGREQYF,TGTGCCAGCAGTTTAGTAGGGACAGCCGGCCGCGAGCAGTACTTC
TRBJ2-2,TRBV20-1,few,TRBD2,CSARDPSGNTGELFF,TGCAGTGCTAGAGATCCTAGCGGGAACACCGGGGAGCTGTTTTTT
TRBJ2-1,TRBV28,many,TRBD2,CASSSTVPGLAGAYNEQFF,TGTGCCAGCAGTTCCACCGTCCCGGGACTAGCGGGGGCCTACAATGAGCAGTTCTTC
TRBJ2-2,TRBV5-1,many,.,CASSKQSPNTGELFF,TGCGCCAGCAGCAAACAGAGTCCGAACACCGGGGAGCTGTTTTTT
TRBJ2-7,TRBV28,many,.,CASLGGGSAHEQYF,TGTGCCAGCCTAGGGGGAGGCTCCGCGCACGAGCAGTACTTC
TRBJ2-1,TRBV11-2,.,TRBD2,CASSPRLAGVRNEQFF,TGTGCCAGCAGCCCTCGACTAGCGGGAGTGAGAAATGAGCAGTTCTTC